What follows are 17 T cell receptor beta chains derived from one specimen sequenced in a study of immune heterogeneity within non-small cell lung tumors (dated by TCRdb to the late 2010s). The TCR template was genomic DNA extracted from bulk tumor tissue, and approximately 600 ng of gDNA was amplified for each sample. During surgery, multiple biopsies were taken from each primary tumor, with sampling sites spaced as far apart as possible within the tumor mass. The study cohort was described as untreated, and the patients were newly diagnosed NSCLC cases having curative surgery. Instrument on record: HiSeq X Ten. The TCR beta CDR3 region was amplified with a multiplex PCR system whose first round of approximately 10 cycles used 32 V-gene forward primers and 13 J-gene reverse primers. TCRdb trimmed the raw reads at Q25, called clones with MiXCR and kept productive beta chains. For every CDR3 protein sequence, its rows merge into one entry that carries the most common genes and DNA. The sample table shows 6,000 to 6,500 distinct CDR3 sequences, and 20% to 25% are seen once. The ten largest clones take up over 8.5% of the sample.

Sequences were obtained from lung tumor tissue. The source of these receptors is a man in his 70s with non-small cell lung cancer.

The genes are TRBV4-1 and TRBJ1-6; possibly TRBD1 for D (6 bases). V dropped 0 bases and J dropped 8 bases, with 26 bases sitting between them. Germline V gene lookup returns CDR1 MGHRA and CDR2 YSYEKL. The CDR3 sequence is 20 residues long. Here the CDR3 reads CASSQELFLGTWYRDSPLHF. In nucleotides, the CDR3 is TGCGCCAGCAGCCAAGAGTTATTTCTTGGGACATGGTATCGCGATTCACCCCTCCACTTT.

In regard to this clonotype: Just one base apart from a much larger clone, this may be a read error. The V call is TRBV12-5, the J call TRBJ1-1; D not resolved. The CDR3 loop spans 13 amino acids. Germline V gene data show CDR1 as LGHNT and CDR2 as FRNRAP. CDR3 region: CVSAASGNTEAFF. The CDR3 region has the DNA TGTGTTAGTGCCGCATCGGGAAACACTGAAGCTTTCTTT.

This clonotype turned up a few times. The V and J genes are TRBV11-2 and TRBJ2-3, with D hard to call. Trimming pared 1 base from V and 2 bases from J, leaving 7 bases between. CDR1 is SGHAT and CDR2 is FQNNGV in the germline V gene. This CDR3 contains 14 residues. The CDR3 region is CASSLGPATDTQYF. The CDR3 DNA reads TGTGCCAGCAGCTTAGGACCAGCCACAGATACGCAGTATTTT.

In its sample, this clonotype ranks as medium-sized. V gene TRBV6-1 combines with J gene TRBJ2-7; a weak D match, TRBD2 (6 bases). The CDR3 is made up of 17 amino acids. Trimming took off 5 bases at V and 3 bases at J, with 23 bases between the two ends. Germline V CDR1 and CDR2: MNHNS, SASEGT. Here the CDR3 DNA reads TGTGCCAGCAGTAGGACCAAACCGGGACCGGAGGGCTACGAGCAGTACTTC. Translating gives CASSRTKPGPEGYEQYF.

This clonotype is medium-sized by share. CDR3 protein: CASSWTENPNYGYTF. Here the CDR3 DNA reads TGTGCCAGCAGTTGGACAGAGAATCCTAACTATGGCTACACCTTC. The chain carries TRBV25-1 and TRBJ1-2; maybe TRBD1 (6 bases). V shed 5 bases and J shed 0 bases, with 13 bases lying between them. This CDR3 has 15 amino acids. Germline values: CDR1 MGHDK, CDR2 SYGVNS.

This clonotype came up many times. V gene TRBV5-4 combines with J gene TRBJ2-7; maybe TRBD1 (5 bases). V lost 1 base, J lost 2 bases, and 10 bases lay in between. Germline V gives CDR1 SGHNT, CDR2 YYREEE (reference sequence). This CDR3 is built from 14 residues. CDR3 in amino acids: CASSLNDRPYEQYF. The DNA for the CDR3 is TGTGCCAGCAGCTTGAATGACAGACCCTACGAGCAGTACTTC.

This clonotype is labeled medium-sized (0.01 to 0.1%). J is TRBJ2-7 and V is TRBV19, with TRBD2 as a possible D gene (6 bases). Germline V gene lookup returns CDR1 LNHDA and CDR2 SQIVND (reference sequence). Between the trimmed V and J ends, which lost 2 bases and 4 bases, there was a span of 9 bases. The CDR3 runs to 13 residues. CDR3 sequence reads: CASSITGGYEQYF. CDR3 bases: TGTGCCAGTAGTATAACAGGAGGGTACGAGCAGTACTTC.

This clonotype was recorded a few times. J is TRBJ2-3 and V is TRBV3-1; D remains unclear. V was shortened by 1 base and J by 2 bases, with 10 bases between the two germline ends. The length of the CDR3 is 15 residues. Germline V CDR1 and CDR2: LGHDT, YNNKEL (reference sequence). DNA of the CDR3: TGTGCCAGCAGCCAAGTATCTCGGTACACAGATACGCAGTATTTT. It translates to CASSQVSRYTDTQYF.

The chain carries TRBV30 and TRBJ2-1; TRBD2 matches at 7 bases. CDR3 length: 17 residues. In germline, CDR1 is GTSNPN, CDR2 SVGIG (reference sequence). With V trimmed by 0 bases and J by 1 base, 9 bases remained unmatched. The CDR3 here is CAWSVALAATSYNEQFF. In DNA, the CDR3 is TGTGCCTGGAGTGTAGCCCTAGCGGCCACTTCCTACAATGAGCAGTTCTTC. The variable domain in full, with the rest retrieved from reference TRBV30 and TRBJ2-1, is SQTIHQWPATLVQPVGSPLSLECTVEGTSNPNLYWYRQAAGRGLQLLFYSVGIGQISSEVPQNLSASRPQDRQFILSSKKLLLSDSGFYLCAWSVALAATSYNEQFFGPGTRLTVL.

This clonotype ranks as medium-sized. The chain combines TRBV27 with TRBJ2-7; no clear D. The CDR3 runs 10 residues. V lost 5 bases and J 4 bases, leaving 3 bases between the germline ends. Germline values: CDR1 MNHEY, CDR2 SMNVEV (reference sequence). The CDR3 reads CASSRYEQYF. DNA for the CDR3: TGTGCCAGCAGTCGGTACGAGCAGTACTTC.

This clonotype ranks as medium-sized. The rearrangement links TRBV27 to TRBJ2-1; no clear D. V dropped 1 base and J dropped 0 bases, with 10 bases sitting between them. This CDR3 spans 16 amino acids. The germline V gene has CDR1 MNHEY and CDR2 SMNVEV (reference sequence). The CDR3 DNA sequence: TGTGCCAGCAGTTTATATGCGGATAGCTCCTACAATGAGCAGTTCTTC. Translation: CASSLYADSSYNEQFF.

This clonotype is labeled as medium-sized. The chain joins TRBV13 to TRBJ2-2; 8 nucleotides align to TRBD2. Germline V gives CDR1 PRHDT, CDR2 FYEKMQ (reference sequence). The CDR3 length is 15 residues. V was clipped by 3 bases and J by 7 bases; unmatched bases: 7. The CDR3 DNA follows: TGTGCCAGCAGCTTTACGGGGGGGCTGAGCGGGGAGCTGTTTTTT. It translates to CASSFTGGLSGELFF.

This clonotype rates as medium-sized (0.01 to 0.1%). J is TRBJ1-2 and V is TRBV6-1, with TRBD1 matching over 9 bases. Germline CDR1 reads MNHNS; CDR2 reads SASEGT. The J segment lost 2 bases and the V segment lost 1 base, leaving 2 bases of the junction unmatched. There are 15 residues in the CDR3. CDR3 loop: CASSEEGTGNYGYTF. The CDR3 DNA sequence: TGTGCCAGCAGTGAAGAGGGGACAGGGAACTATGGCTACACCTTC.

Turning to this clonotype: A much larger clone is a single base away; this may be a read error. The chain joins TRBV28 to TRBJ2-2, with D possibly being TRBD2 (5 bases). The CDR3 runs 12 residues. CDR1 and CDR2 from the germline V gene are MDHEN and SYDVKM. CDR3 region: CASSFFVGELLF. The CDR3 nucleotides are TGTGCCAGCAGTTTCTTCGTCGGGGAGCTGCTTTTT.

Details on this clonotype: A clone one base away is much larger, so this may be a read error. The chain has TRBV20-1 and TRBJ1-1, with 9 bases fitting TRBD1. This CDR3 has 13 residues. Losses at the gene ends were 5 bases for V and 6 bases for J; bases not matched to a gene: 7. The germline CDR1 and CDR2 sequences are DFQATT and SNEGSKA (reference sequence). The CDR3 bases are TGCAGTGCTCTGACAGGGGGGCGAGCTGAAGCTTTCTTT. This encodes CSALTGGRAEAFF.

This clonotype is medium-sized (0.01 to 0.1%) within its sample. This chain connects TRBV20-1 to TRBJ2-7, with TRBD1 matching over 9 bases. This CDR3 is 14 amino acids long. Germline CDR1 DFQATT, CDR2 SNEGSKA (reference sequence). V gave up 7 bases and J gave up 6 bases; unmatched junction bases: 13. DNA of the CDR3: TGCAGTGGCGGACCCCGGGACAGGGCTCCCGAGCAGTACTTC. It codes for CSGGPRDRAPEQYF.

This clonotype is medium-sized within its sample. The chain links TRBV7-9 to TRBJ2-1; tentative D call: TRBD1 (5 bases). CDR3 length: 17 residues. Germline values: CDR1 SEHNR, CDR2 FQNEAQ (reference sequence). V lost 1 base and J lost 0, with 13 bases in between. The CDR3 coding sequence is TGTGCCAGCAGCTTAGAGGGCAGGGCCAGCTCCTACAATGAGCAGTTCTTC. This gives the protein CASSLEGRASSYNEQFF.